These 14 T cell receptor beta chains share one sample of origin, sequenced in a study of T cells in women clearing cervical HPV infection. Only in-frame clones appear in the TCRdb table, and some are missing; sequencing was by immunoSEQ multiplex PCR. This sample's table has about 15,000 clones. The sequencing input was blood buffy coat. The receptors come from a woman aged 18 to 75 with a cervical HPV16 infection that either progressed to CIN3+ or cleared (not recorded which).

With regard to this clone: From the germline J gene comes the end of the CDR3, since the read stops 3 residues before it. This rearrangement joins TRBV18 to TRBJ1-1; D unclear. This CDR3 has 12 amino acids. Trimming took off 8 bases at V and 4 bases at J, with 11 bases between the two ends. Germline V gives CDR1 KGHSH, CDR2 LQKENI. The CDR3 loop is CASILSGTEAFF. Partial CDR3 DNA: TGTGCCAGCATCTTGTCGGGCACTGAA.

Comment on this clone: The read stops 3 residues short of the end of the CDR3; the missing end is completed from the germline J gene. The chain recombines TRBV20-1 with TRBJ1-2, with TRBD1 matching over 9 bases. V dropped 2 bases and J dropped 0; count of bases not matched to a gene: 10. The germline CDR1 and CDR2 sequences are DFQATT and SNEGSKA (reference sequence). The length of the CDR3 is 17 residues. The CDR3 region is CSARWVGQGFPNYGYTF. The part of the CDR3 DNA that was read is TGCAGTGCTAGATGGGTGGGACAGGGCTTTCCTAACTATGGC.

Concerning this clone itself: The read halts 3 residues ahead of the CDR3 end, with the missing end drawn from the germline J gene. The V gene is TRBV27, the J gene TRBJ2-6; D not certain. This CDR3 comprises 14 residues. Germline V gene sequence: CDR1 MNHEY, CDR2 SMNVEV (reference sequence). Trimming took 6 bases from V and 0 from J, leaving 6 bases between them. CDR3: CASSRLSGANVLTF. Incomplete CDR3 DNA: TGTGCCAGCAGCCGACTCTCTGGGGCCAACGTC.

The sequenced CDR3 bases are TGTGCCAGCAGTGAAGCGGGGCCTAGACAGGGTATCTATGGC. Its protein is CASSEAGPRQGIYG. The entire CDR3 reads CASSEAGPRQGIYGYTF. This chain links TRBV6-1 with TRBJ1-2, with 7 bases fitting TRBD1. Sequencing ends 3 residues short of the CDR3 end; the germline J gene provides the rest. Germline V gene lookup returns CDR1 MNHNS and CDR2 SASEGT. V shed 0 bases and J 4 bases; nucleotides not matched to a gene: 11. The CDR3 is made up of 17 amino acids.

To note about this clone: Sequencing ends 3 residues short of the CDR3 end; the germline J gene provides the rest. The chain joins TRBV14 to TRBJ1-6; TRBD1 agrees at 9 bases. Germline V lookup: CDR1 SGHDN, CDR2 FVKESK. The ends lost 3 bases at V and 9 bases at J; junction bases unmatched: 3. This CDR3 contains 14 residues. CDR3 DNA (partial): TGTGCCAGCAGCCAGAGGGGACAGGGTTCACCC. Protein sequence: CASSQRGQGSP. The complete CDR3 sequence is CASSQRGQGSPLHF.

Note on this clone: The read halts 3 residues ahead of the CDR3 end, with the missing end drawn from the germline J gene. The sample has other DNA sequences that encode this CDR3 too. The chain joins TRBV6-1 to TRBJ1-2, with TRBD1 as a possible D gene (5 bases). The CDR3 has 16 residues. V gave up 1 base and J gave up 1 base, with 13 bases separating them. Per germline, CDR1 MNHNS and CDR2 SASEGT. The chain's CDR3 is CASSEEGLAFNYGYTF. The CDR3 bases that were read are TGTGCCAGCAGTGAAGAGGGGCTGGCATTTAACTATGGC.

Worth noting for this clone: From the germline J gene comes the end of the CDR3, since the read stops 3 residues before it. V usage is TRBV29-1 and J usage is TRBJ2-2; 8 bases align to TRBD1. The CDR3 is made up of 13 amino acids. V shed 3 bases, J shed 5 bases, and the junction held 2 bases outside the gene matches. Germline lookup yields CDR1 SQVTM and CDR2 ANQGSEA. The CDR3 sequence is CSVDRGRTGELFF. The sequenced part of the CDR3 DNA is TGCAGCGTTGACAGGGGGCGAACCGGGGAG.

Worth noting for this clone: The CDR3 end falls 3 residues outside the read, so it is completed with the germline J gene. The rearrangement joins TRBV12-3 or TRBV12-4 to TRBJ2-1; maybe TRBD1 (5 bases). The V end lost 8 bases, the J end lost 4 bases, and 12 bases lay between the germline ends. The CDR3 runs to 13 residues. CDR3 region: CASGAPGYNEQFF. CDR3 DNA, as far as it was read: TGTGCCAGCGGAGCCCCAGGGTACAATGAG.

This chain's CDR3 is CASSEALAQETQYF. The sequenced part of the CDR3 DNA is TGTGCCAGCAGTGAAGCTCTAGCTCAAGAGACC. The rearrangement uses TRBV6-1 and TRBJ2-5; TRBD2 is a possible D gene (5 bases). The read gets to within 3 residues of the CDR3 end, and the germline J gene fills in the rest. V was cut by 0 bases and J by 2 bases, with 7 bases left in between. Germline CDR1 reads MNHNS; CDR2 reads SASEGT. The CDR3 loop spans 14 amino acids.

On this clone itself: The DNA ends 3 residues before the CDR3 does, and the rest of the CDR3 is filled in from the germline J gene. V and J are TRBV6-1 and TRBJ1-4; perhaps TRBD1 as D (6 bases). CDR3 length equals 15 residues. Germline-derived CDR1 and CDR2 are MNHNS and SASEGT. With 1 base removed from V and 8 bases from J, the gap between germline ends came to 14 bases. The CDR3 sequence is CASSEGGGRWEKLFF. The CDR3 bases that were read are TGTGCCAGCAGTGAAGGGGGGGGGCGTTGGGAAAAA.

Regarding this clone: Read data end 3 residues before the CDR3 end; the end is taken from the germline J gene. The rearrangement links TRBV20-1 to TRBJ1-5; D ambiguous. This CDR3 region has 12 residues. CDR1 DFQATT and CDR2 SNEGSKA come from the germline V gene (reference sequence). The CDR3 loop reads CSAGLRVLPQHF. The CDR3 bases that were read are TGCAGTGCTGGGCTAAGGGTCCTACCC.

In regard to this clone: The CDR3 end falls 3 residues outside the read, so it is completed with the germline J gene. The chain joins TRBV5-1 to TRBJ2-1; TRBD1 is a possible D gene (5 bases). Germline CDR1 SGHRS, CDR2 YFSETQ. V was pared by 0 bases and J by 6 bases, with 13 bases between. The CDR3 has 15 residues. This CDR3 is CASSLGRQLVNEQFF. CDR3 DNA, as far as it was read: TGCGCCAGCAGCTTGGGCCGACAGCTAGTCAATGAG.

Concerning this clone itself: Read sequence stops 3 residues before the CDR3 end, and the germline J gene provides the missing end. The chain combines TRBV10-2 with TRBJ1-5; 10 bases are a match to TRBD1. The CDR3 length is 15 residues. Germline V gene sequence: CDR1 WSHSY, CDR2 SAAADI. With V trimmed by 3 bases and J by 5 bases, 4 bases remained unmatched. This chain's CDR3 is CASSDGDRGHQPQHF. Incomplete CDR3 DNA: TGCGCCAGCAGTGACGGAGACAGGGGGCATCAGCCC.

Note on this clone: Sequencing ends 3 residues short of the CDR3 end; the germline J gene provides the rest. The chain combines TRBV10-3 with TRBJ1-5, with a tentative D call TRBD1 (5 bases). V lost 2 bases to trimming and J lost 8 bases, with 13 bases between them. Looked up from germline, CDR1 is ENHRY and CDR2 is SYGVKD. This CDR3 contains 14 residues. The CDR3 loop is CAISEVRGLEPQHF. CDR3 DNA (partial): TGTGCCATCAGTGAGGTGAGGGGTTTGGAGCCC.